The 2 T cell receptor beta chains presented below share a single source sample, sequenced in a study of blood T cell repertoires in COVID-19. Profiled with immunoSEQ multiplex PCR; TCRdb holds only in-frame clones, not every one. The sample holds more than 200,000 clones; 80% to 85% are singletons and the top ten take under 30%. Input material: peripheral blood. The receptor source for this set is a man aged 40-50 years with acute or convalescent COVID-19.

V usage is TRBV19 and J usage is TRBJ2-2; 10 bases map to TRBD1. V shed 8 bases and J 6 bases; nucleotides not matched to a gene: 9. Germline CDR1 reads LNHDA; CDR2 reads SQIVND (reference sequence). The CDR3 sequence is 15 residues long. The CDR3 sequence: CASWKRTGGSGELFF. Here the CDR3 DNA reads TGTGCCAGTTGGAAGAGGACAGGGGGTTCCGGGGAGCTGTTTTTT.

The rearrangement uses TRBV7-9 and TRBJ1-3; perhaps TRBD1 as D (5 bases). Germline V CDR1 and CDR2: SEHNR, FQNEAQ (reference sequence). The CDR3 has 15 amino acids. Trimming pared 2 bases from V and 4 bases from J, leaving 12 bases between. CDR3 DNA: TGTGCCAGCAGCTTACAGGGTCAAAAGGGAAACACCATATATTTT. The encoded protein is CASSLQGQKGNTIYF.